The 9 T cell receptor beta chains listed next were all sequenced from one sample in a study of T cells in Graves' hyperthyroidism and ophthalmopathy. TCR beta CDR3 region amplification was performed from RNA transcripts. A first-round RT-PCR of the TCR CDR3 used the HTBI primer set. TCRdb processed the multiplex PCR reads anew with MiXCR; each CDR3 protein has one entry. The data hold 530,000 or so distinct CDR3 sequences, with 17% observed a single time. Sequencing used blood. Receptor source: a woman aged 18-29 years with Graves' ophthalmopathy.

This chain connects TRBV6-1 to TRBJ1-1; D remains unclear. Trimming cost V 7 bases and J 1 base, with 7 bases left between them. The CDR3 loop spans 12 amino acids. CDR1 and CDR2 from the germline V gene are MNHNS and SASEGT. The CDR3 sequence is CASTPRNTEAFF. Written as DNA, the CDR3 is TGTGCCAGCACTCCACGGAACACTGAAGCTTTCTTT.

The rearrangement links TRBV28 to TRBJ2-3; 12 bases line up with TRBD1. Germline trimming cut 4 bases from V and 2 bases from J; bases unmatched to any gene: 7. The CDR3 spans 17 residues. Looked up from germline, CDR1 is MDHEN and CDR2 is SYDVKM. DNA for the CDR3: TGTGCCAGCAGTTCAGGGGGACAGGGGGCGGACACAGATACGCAGTATTTT. Protein sequence: CASSSGGQGADTDTQYF.

The chain couples TRBV12-3 or TRBV12-4 to TRBJ1-2; the match to TRBD1 covers 8 bases. V dropped 6 bases and J dropped 8; count of bases not matched to a gene: 20. The CDR3 has 17 amino acids. The CDR3 is CASSRTNTPGQDWGYTF. The CDR3 DNA is TGTGCCAGCAGCCGCACAAACACGCCGGGACAGGACTGGGGCTACACCTTC.

This chain uses TRBV20-1 with TRBJ2-1, with D possibly matching TRBD2 (6 bases). Germline V gene sequence: CDR1 DFQATT, CDR2 SNEGSKA (reference sequence). The CDR3 spans 16 residues. V was pared by 6 bases and J by 10 bases, with 28 bases between. This CDR3 is CSAHSGAGGPGREQFF. CDR3 bases: TGCAGTGCCCATTCCGGCGCTGGAGGGCCGGGTCGGGAGCAGTTCTTC.

The chain recombines TRBV7-9 with TRBJ2-5, with unresolved D. Germline CDR1 is SEHNR and CDR2 is FQNEAQ (reference sequence). V was pared by 5 bases and J by 1 base, with 14 bases between. CDR3 length equals 15 residues. As DNA, the CDR3 is TGTGCCAGCAGCGTCACCTACATCCCCCAAGAGACCCAGTACTTC. It translates to CASSVTYIPQETQYF.

Comment on this clonotype: This sequence may be a read error, since a much larger clone differs from it by one base. V is TRBV28 and J is TRBJ2-1; no reliable D call. CDR1 MDHEN and CDR2 SYDVKM come from the germline V gene. Trimming removed 5 bases from V and 10 bases from J, with 12 bases in between. CDR3 length: 12 residues. This chain's CDR3 is CASSEIDYEQFF. Here the CDR3 DNA reads TGTGCCAGCAGTGAAATCGATTACGAGCAGTTCTTC.

This clonotype was observed a few times. This chain links TRBV9 with TRBJ2-5; D is uncertain. Trimming pared 0 bases from V and 2 bases from J, leaving 8 bases between. CDR1 SGDLS and CDR2 YYNGEE come from the germline V gene. The CDR3 runs to 14 residues. As DNA, the CDR3 is TGTGCCAGCAGCGTAGATCCAGGACAAGAGACCCAGTACTTC. Protein sequence: CASSVDPGQETQYF.

This clonotype has more than one count but fewer than ten. The J gene is TRBJ2-1, the V gene TRBV2, with a tentative D call TRBD2 (7 bases). This CDR3 is 20 amino acids long. The germline CDR1 and CDR2 sequences are SNHLY and FYNNEI. Between the trimmed V and J ends, which lost 2 bases and 11 bases, there was a span of 34 bases. The CDR3 spells CASSEQVALSGTINEYQQFF. The CDR3 DNA is TGTGCCAGCAGTGAACAGGTCGCATTAAGCGGGACAATCAATGAGTATCAGCAGTTCTTC.

The rearrangement joins TRBV29-1 to TRBJ1-2; 7 positions agree with TRBD1. The germline V gene has CDR1 SQVTM and CDR2 ANQGSEA. The CDR3 has 15 amino acids. V was pared by 7 bases and J by 2 bases, with 13 bases of the junction left unmatched. The CDR3 region has the DNA TGCAGCGCCAGCAATCAGGGGGGCCCCAACTATGGCTACACCTTC. Translated, it gives CSASNQGGPNYGYTF.